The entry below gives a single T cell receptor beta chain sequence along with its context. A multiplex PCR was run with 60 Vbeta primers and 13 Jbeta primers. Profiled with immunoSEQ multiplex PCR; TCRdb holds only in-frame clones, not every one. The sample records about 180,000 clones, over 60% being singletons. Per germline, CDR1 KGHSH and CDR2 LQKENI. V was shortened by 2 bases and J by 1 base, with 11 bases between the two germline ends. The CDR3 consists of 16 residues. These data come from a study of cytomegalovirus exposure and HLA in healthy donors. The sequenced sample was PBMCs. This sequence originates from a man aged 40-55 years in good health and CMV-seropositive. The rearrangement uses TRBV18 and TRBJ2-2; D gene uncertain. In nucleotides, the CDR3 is TGTGCCAGCTCACCAATGGTTGGGCAGAACACCGGGGAGCTGTTTTTT. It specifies CASSPMVGQNTGELFF.